These 22 T cell receptor beta chains came from one sample sequenced in a study of T cell clonotyping in hematopoietic cell transplantation. Time point: recipient sample about 28 days before transplant, after cytoreduction. TCRdb's table, derived via immunoSEQ multiplex PCR, lists solely in-frame clones and lacks some. The sample shows more than 20,000 clones, 70% to 85% of them seen only once. Sequences were derived from peripheral blood mononuclear cells, sampled before stem cell transplant. The receptors were gathered from a woman aged 55 to 70 with acute myeloid leukemia. Some clones in this sample may be carry-over from other donors' samples.

The CDR3 DNA follows: TGCGCCAGCAGCTTGGGTTTTAGGACAATCAATACCTCTAACTATGGCTACACCTTC. It is translated as CASSLGFRTINTSNYGYTF. This chain uses TRBV5-1 with TRBJ1-2; TRBD1 is a possible D gene (5 bases). Between the trimmed V and J ends, which lost 0 bases and 0 bases, there was a span of 21 bases. Germline V CDR1 and CDR2: SGHRS, YFSETQ. The CDR3 runs 19 residues. The whole variable domain, filled in from reference TRBV5-1 and TRBJ1-2, reads KAGVTQTPRYLIKTRGQQVTLSCSPISGHRSVSWYQQTPGQGLQFLFEYFSETQRNKGNFPGRFSGRQFSNSRSEMNVSTLELGDSALYLCASSLGFRTINTSNYGYTFGSGTRLTVV.

In this sample, this clone turned up a few times. V is TRBV19 and J is TRBJ1-4, with 7 bases fitting TRBD1. Trimming at V came to 5 bases and at J to 4 bases, leaving 7 bases not matched to a gene. The CDR3 has 15 amino acids. Germline V gene sequence: CDR1 LNHDA, CDR2 SQIVND (reference sequence). CDR3 bases: TGTGCCAGTAGTTCCCCCAGGGGGAATAATGAAAAACTGTTTTTT. It codes for CASSSPRGNNEKLFF.

The chain couples TRBV27 to TRBJ2-3; 10 bases map to TRBD2. V was clipped by 2 bases and J by 4 bases; unmatched bases: 15. The CDR3 spans 19 residues. Germline V gene lookup returns CDR1 MNHEY and CDR2 SMNVEV (reference sequence). CDR3 sequence (DNA): TGTGCCAGCAGTTTACCCCCACTAGCGGGGTACCTACGGGCAGATACGCAGTATTTT. Protein product: CASSLPPLAGYLRADTQYF.

CDR3 DNA: TGCGCCAGCAGCCAAGATGCCAGGGCTTCTAATTCACCCCTCCACTTT. It translates to CASSQDARASNSPLHF. V and J are TRBV4-3 and TRBJ1-6, with D maybe TRBD1 (5 bases). The CDR3 spans 16 residues. V gave up 0 bases and J gave up 6 bases, with 12 bases separating them. Germline V gene sequence: CDR1 LGHNA, CDR2 YSLEER.

V usage is TRBV19 and J usage is TRBJ1-2; a possible D gene is TRBD1 (5 bases). Trimming left V 6 bases short and J 4 bases short, with 24 bases between. The CDR3 covers 17 residues. Germline V gene lookup returns CDR1 LNHDA and CDR2 SQIVND (reference sequence). CDR3: CASRGEGSYTATYGYTF. DNA for the CDR3: TGTGCCAGTAGGGGGGAGGGCAGCTATACAGCTACCTATGGCTACACCTTC.

This chain connects TRBV7-2 to TRBJ1-4; 7 positions agree with TRBD1. Per germline, CDR1 SGHTA and CDR2 FQGNSA. J was trimmed by 4 bases and V by 4 bases; bases with no gene match: 6. The CDR3 loop spans 15 amino acids. The CDR3 sequence is CASSSTGVGNEKLFF. The CDR3 DNA reads TGTGCCAGCAGCTCCACAGGGGTTGGTAATGAAAAACTGTTTTTT.

The chain combines TRBV27 with TRBJ1-5; no clear D. The germline CDR1 and CDR2 sequences are MNHEY and SMNVEV (reference sequence). The CDR3 totals 14 residues. V was trimmed by 3 bases and J by 3 bases, leaving 9 bases between them. The CDR3 DNA is TGTGCCAGCAGTTTCCTCGGACCCAATCAGCCCCAGCATTTT. It specifies CASSFLGPNQPQHF.

The gene calls are TRBV5-6 and TRBJ2-7; D may be TRBD1 (6 bases). Germline V gives CDR1 SGHDT, CDR2 YYEEEE. This CDR3 contains 19 residues. Between the trimmed V and J ends, which lost 7 bases and 2 bases, there was a span of 31 bases. The CDR3 DNA follows: TGTGCCAGCGGCATCCAAAGGCAACCTGGACAGCTTCCCCCCTACGAGCAGTACTTC. Translating it yields CASGIQRQPGQLPPYEQYF.

The V gene is TRBV19, the J gene TRBJ1-2, with 9 bases matching TRBD1. The CDR3 covers 18 residues. Trimming removed 5 bases from V and 0 bases from J; junction bases left unmatched: 13. Germline V gene sequence: CDR1 LNHDA, CDR2 SQIVND (reference sequence). The CDR3 DNA reads TGTGCCAGTAGTCTTCTGGGACAGGGTGTATCCCCTAACTATGGCTACACCTTC. Protein product: CASSLLGQGVSPNYGYTF.

This clone showed up just once. The chain uses TRBV5-4 and TRBJ2-2, with D uncertain. V lost 2 bases, J lost 5 bases, and 16 bases lay in between. This CDR3 is 16 amino acids long. The V gene's germline CDR1 is SGHNT and CDR2 YYREEE (reference sequence). The CDR3 spells CASSLDGLEETGELFF. In DNA form, the CDR3 reads TGTGCCAGCAGCTTAGACGGGCTAGAGGAGACCGGGGAGCTGTTTTTT.

This chain connects TRBV5-5 to TRBJ1-2; the D gene is possibly TRBD1 (6 bases). V lost 4 bases and J lost 5, with 18 bases in between. Germline V CDR1 and CDR2: SGHKS, YYEKEE (reference sequence). The CDR3 covers 15 residues. In DNA, the CDR3 is TGTGCCAGCAGCCCTCTGACAGGTTTCTCGTATGGCTACACCTTC. Residues: CASSPLTGFSYGYTF.

This clone was seen only a few times. The genes are TRBV19 and TRBJ2-5; 9 nucleotides line up with TRBD2. J gave up 5 bases and V 3 bases, and 7 bases lay outside the gene matches. CDR3 length: 15 amino acids. Looked up from germline, CDR1 is LNHDA and CDR2 is SQIVND (reference sequence). The CDR3 nucleotides are TGTGCCAGTAGTATCCGGATAGCGGGAGTGGAGACCCAGTACTTC. Translating it yields CASSIRIAGVETQYF. Full variable domain (remainder filled in from reference TRBV19 and TRBJ2-5): DGGITQSPKYLFRKEGQNVTLSCEQNLNHDAMYWYRQDPGQGLRLIYYSQIVNDFQKGDIAEGYSVSREKKESFPLTVTSAQKNPTAFYLCASSIRIAGVETQYFGPGTRLLVL.

The V gene is TRBV9, the J gene TRBJ1-2; TRBD1 matches 7 bases. V was pared by 0 bases and J by 3 bases, with 5 bases of the junction left unmatched. The CDR3 has 15 amino acids. The germline V gene encodes CDR1 SGDLS and CDR2 YYNGEE. The CDR3 DNA reads TGTGCCAGCAGCGTAGTAACAGGGGACGACTATGGCTACACCTTC. Amino acids: CASSVVTGDDYGYTF.

The chain carries TRBV6-6 and TRBJ1-5, with a tentative D call TRBD1 (5 bases). The CDR3 spans 15 residues. Between the trimmed V and J ends, which lost 6 bases and 0 bases, there was a span of 12 bases. Germline V gives CDR1 MNHNY, CDR2 SVGAGI (reference sequence). In nucleotides, the CDR3 is TGTGCCAGCAGGCAGGGCTACGTTAGCAATCAGCCCCAGCATTTT. It translates to CASRQGYVSNQPQHF.

The CDR3 is CASSAPLSYEQYF. The CDR3, as DNA: TGTGCCAGCAGCGCCCCCCTCTCCTACGAGCAGTACTTC. This rearrangement joins TRBV13 to TRBJ2-7; D unclear. The CDR3 loop spans 13 amino acids. Trimming shortened V by 5 bases and J by 0 bases, and 8 bases separated the two germline ends. CDR1 is PRHDT and CDR2 is FYEKMQ in the germline V gene (reference sequence).

The chain couples TRBV5-1 to TRBJ2-2, with 10 bases aligning to TRBD1. The J segment lost 7 bases and the V segment lost 4 bases, leaving 7 bases of the junction unmatched. The germline gives CDR1 SGHRS, CDR2 YFSETQ. CDR3 length: 15 residues. The CDR3 sequence: CASSEAGQGLGELFF. The DNA of the CDR3 is TGCGCCAGCAGCGAGGCGGGACAGGGGCTCGGGGAGCTGTTTTTT.

CDR3 protein: CASSHEETQYF. The CDR3 DNA reads as TGTGCCAGCAGCCACGAGGAGACCCAGTACTTC. The J gene is TRBJ2-5, the V gene TRBV6-6; no definite D call. V lost 6 bases to trimming and J lost 5 bases, with 7 bases between them. The CDR3 has 11 residues. Germline CDR1 and CDR2: MNHNY and SVGAGI (reference sequence).

This chain joins TRBV27 and TRBJ2-1; 13 nucleotides match TRBD2. This CDR3 region has 15 residues. Per germline, CDR1 MNHEY and CDR2 SMNVEV (reference sequence). Losses at the gene ends were 6 bases for V and 10 bases for J; bases not matched to a gene: 9. This CDR3 is CASSQTSGGAIEQFF. The CDR3 DNA reads as TGTGCCAGCAGCCAAACTAGCGGGGGGGCAATCGAGCAGTTCTTC.

The V gene is TRBV27, the J gene TRBJ1-5; possibly TRBD1 for D (6 bases). V lost 6 bases and J lost 5, with 14 bases in between. Germline V gene sequence: CDR1 MNHEY, CDR2 SMNVEV (reference sequence). The CDR3 is 14 amino acids. CDR3 DNA sequence: TGTGCCAGCAGATATGCAGGGGTGGATCAGCCCCAGCATTTT. As protein: CASRYAGVDQPQHF.

The chain uses TRBV20-1 and TRBJ1-2; maybe TRBD1 (5 bases). Trimming removed 2 bases at V and 11 bases at J, with 12 bases between. The germline V gene encodes CDR1 DFQATT and CDR2 SNEGSKA (reference sequence). CDR3 size: 11 residues. CDR3 coding DNA: TGCAGTGCTAGATCCGACAGACCTTACACCTTC. Translating it yields CSARSDRPYTF.

This clone was seen only a few times. This rearrangement joins TRBV5-4 to TRBJ1-6; 8 nucleotides line up with TRBD1. This CDR3 contains 13 residues. CDR1 and CDR2 (germline): SGHNT, YYREEE (reference sequence). Unmatched junction bases numbered 3, after V lost 4 bases and J lost 9 bases. Here the CDR3 reads CASSGQGGSPLHF. CDR3 coding DNA: TGTGCCAGCAGCGGACAGGGCGGTTCACCCCTCCACTTT.

The CDR3 region has the DNA TGTGCCAGCAGCAGATCTGCTAGCGGGGGTGGGTGGGAGACCCAGTACTTC. Amino acids: CASSRSASGGGWETQYF. The chain couples TRBV5-4 to TRBJ2-5; 10 nucleotides align to TRBD2. With V trimmed by 4 bases and J by 5 bases, 14 bases remained unmatched. CDR3 length equals 17 residues. The germline V gene encodes CDR1 SGHNT and CDR2 YYREEE (reference sequence).